This T cell receptor (beta chain) was sequenced in a study of blood T cell repertoires in COVID-19. Overall study: The cDNA or gDNA used as material had been derived from T cells, B-cell-depleted T cells, or PBMCs.

Trimming removed 0 bases at V and 8 bases at J, with 13 bases between. Germline CDR1 is SGHAT and CDR2 is FQNNGV. CDR3 length equals 14 residues. Produced via immunoSEQ multiplex PCR; TCRdb's table is partial and in-frame only. The data hold approximately 220,000 clones, with roughly four fifths observed a single time. This TCR derives from a woman aged 70-85 years with acute or convalescent COVID-19. The V call is TRBV11-2, the J call TRBJ1-2; the D is unclear. Input material: peripheral blood. The CDR3 nucleotides read TGTGCCAGCAGCTTAGATCGGGAAGCGGGAGGCTACACCTTC. Residues: CASSLDREAGGYTF.